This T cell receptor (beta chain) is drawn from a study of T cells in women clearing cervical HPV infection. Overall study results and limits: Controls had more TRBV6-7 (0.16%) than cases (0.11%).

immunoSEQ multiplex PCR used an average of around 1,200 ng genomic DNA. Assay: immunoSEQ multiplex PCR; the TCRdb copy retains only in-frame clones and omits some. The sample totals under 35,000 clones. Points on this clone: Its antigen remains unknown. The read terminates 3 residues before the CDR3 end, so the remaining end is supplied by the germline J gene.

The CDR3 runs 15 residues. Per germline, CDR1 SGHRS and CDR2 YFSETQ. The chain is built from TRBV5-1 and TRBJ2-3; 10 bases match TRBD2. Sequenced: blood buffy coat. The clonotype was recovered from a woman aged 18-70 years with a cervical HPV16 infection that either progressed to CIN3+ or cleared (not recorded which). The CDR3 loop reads CASSPRLAGQETQYF. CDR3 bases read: TGCGCCAGCAGCCCCCGACTAGCGGGCCAAGAGACG.